One and the same sample provided the 32 T cell receptor beta chains below, sequenced in a study of T cell changes during pregnancy in multiple sclerosis. This table comes from immunoSEQ multiplex PCR, and its TCRdb copy is limited to in-frame clones, with some not included. The data hold over 45,000 clones, with approximately 91% observed a single time. The sample here was CD8+ T cells from peripheral blood mononuclear cells, taken after pregnancy. These receptor sequences come from a female donor with multiple sclerosis, enrolled in a pregnancy study.

This sequence joins TRBV5-6 and TRBJ1-1; D gene unclear. The CDR3 contains 14 residues. Trimming took 7 bases from V and 4 from J, leaving 17 bases between them. The germline V gene encodes CDR1 SGHDT and CDR2 YYEEEE. CDR3 nucleotides: TGTGCCAGCTGGGCCCCGATAATGGGCACTGAAGCTTTCTTT. The encoded protein is CASWAPIMGTEAFF.

As for this clone: No DNA is shown, since the ends of the CDR3 on it are uncertain; the CDR3 is the one TCRdb lists. This chain uses TRBV6-1 with TRBJ2-7; the table assigns TRBD2, which was not confirmed against the DNA. The CDR3 sequence runs 13 residues, both termini included. Germline V gives CDR1 MNHNS, CDR2 SASEGT. The CDR3 is CASSSSGSYEQYF.

The V gene is TRBV6-5, the J gene TRBJ1-1; D ambiguous. This CDR3 has 14 amino acids. The V end was cut by 7 bases, the J end by 0 bases, with 12 bases between. Germline V lookup: CDR1 MNHEY, CDR2 SVGAGI. Written as DNA, the CDR3 is TGTGCCAGCACATCGAGTCTGGTGAACACTGAAGCTTTCTTT. Protein sequence: CASTSSLVNTEAFF.

The chain couples TRBV6-4 to TRBJ2-3; 9 nucleotides align to TRBD2. Trimming cost V 2 bases and J 3 bases; bases outside gene matches: 3. This CDR3 has 15 amino acids. The germline gives CDR1 MRHNA, CDR2 SNTAGT. CDR3 sequence: CASSDASGVTDTQYF. CDR3 sequence (DNA): TGTGCCAGCAGTGACGCTAGCGGGGTGACAGATACGCAGTATTTT.

This chain links TRBV2 with TRBJ2-1, with 10 bases aligning to TRBD2. The germline V gene encodes CDR1 SNHLY and CDR2 FYNNEI. J lost 3 bases, V lost 3 bases, and 2 bases had no gene match. This CDR3 has 15 residues. The CDR3 loop reads CASSEIAGGYNEQFF. In DNA, the CDR3 is TGTGCCAGCAGTGAGATAGCGGGAGGCTACAATGAGCAGTTCTTC.

This chain connects TRBV30 to TRBJ2-7; no clear D. Germline V lookup: CDR1 GTSNPN, CDR2 SVGIG (reference sequence). This CDR3 contains 13 residues. CDR3: CAGDAFGDYEQYF. The CDR3 nucleotides are TGTGCTGGAGACGCGTTCGGAGACTACGAGCAGTACTTC.

This rearrangement joins TRBV4-1 to TRBJ2-7; TRBD2 agrees at 7 bases. The CDR3 sequence is 17 residues long. From germline, CDR1 is MGHRA and CDR2 YSYEKL. V gave up 1 base and J gave up 2 bases; unmatched junction bases: 11. The CDR3 DNA reads as TGCGCCAGCAGCCAAGGCCCCAGCGGGGAATATACCTACGAGCAGTACTTC. Translated: CASSQGPSGEYTYEQYF.

The gene calls are TRBV19 and TRBJ1-2; 7 nucleotides agree with TRBD1. The junction had 7 bases not matched to a gene; V was cut back by 9 bases and J by 6 bases. Germline lookup yields CDR1 LNHDA and CDR2 SQIVND (reference sequence). CDR3 length: 12 residues. The CDR3 sequence: CASKTGTDGYTF. The CDR3, as DNA: TGTGCCAGCAAAACCGGGACAGATGGCTACACCTTC.

This chain connects TRBV5-6 to TRBJ1-1; D gene ambiguous. CDR1 and CDR2 from the germline V gene are SGHDT and YYEEEE. V was shortened by 10 bases and J by 1 base, with 11 bases between the two germline ends. The CDR3 has 12 amino acids. The CDR3 DNA follows: TGTGCCTCCCTCTACGGGAACACTGAAGCTTTCTTT. It encodes CASLYGNTEAFF.

The rearrangement links TRBV9 to TRBJ2-5; D is possibly TRBD2 (6 bases). CDR1 is SGDLS and CDR2 is YYNGEE in the germline V gene. The CDR3 has 16 amino acids. Trimming pared 7 bases from V and 1 base from J, leaving 20 bases between. This CDR3 is CASGNRDWGVQETQYF. CDR3 bases: TGTGCCAGCGGAAATAGAGATTGGGGGGTCCAAGAGACCCAGTACTTC.

The chain employs TRBV7-9 and TRBJ1-1, with no clear D. Trimming took 3 bases from V and 8 from J, leaving 10 bases between them. Germline V gene data show CDR1 as SEHNR and CDR2 as FQNEAQ (reference sequence). This CDR3 contains 12 residues. The CDR3 region has the DNA TGTGCCAGCAGCTTCAGCGGTTGGGAAGCTTTCTTT. Protein sequence: CASSFSGWEAFF.

This chain connects TRBV9 to TRBJ2-5; tentatively, D is TRBD1 (7 bases). Germline V gives CDR1 SGDLS, CDR2 YYNGEE. CDR3 length equals 15 residues. Trimming removed 0 bases from V and 3 bases from J, with 12 bases in between. The CDR3 DNA reads TGTGCCAGCAGCGTAGGGAGGGGGCTAAAAGAGACCCAGTACTTC. Translated: CASSVGRGLKETQYF.

The chain joins TRBV10-3 to TRBJ2-3; D is unresolved. CDR1 ENHRY and CDR2 SYGVKD come from the germline V gene. The CDR3 covers 14 residues. With 3 bases removed from V and 1 base from J, the gap between germline ends came to 8 bases. The CDR3 region is CAISDPAGTDTQYF. The CDR3 bases are TGTGCCATCAGTGACCCCGCGGGCACAGATACGCAGTATTTT.

This chain joins TRBV7-9 and TRBJ1-1; 9 bases match TRBD1. The CDR3 length is 18 residues. Germline CDR1 reads SEHNR; CDR2 reads FQNEAQ (reference sequence). The V and J ends lost 7 bases and 3 bases, in that order; junction bases with no gene match: 18. CDR3 DNA sequence: TGTGCCAGCATCCCCCTTAAACCGGGACAGGGTAGGTACACTGAAGCTTTCTTT. Translating it yields CASIPLKPGQGRYTEAFF.

V usage is TRBV12-5 and J usage is TRBJ2-7; D ambiguous. The V gene's germline CDR1 is LGHNT and CDR2 FRNRAP. Deletions cut 1 base from V and 9 bases from J, with 10 bases between. The CDR3 runs 12 residues. The CDR3 spells CASGLDSYRQYF. The DNA of the CDR3 is TGTGCTAGTGGTTTGGACTCCTATCGGCAGTACTTC. The full variable domain, its missing parts supplied by reference TRBV12-5 and TRBJ2-7, is DARVTQTPRHKVTEMGQEVTMRCQPILGHNTVFWYRQTMMQGLELLAYFRNRAPLDDSGMPKDRFSAEMPDATLATLKIQPSEPRDSAVYFCASGLDSYRQYFGPGTRLTVT.

The V and J genes are TRBV5-4 and TRBJ1-4, with D perhaps TRBD1 (6 bases). V lost 4 bases and J 1 base, leaving 11 bases between the germline ends. Germline V gene data show CDR1 as SGHNT and CDR2 as YYREEE (reference sequence). This CDR3 is built from 15 residues. As DNA, the CDR3 is TGTGCCAGCAGCCGATTACAGGGAACTAATGAAAAACTGTTTTTT. It translates to CASSRLQGTNEKLFF.

The rearrangement joins TRBV9 to TRBJ2-3; 8 bases line up with TRBD1. Germline V gives CDR1 SGDLS, CDR2 YYNGEE. V lost 0 bases and J lost 3; bases outside the gene matches: 12. This CDR3 is built from 18 residues. CDR3 amino acids: CASSVGFGQGAATDTQYF. In nucleotides, the CDR3 is TGTGCCAGCAGCGTAGGATTCGGACAGGGTGCCGCGACAGATACGCAGTATTTT.

V is TRBV7-3 and J is TRBJ2-7; no clear D gene. The CDR3 covers 11 residues. Germline lookup yields CDR1 SGHTA and CDR2 FQGTGA. Trimming shortened V by 3 bases and J by 4 bases, and 4 bases separated the two germline ends. CDR3 loop: CASSFKYEQYF. CDR3 DNA sequence: TGTGCCAGCAGCTTTAAATACGAGCAGTACTTC.

This chain connects TRBV7-9 to TRBJ2-5, with D maybe TRBD2 (8 bases). With 4 bases removed from V and 3 bases from J, the gap between germline ends came to 21 bases. Germline lookup yields CDR1 SEHNR and CDR2 FQNEAQ (reference sequence). The CDR3 consists of 17 residues. CDR3 amino acids: CASSSHSGVQGKETQYF. CDR3 sequence (DNA): TGTGCCAGCAGCTCTCATAGCGGGGTACAGGGGAAAGAGACCCAGTACTTC. The variable domain in full, completed from reference TRBV7-9 and TRBJ2-5, reads DTGVSQNPRHKITKRGQNVTFRCDPISEHNRLYWYRQTLGQGPEFLTYFQNEAQLEKSRLLSDRFSAERPKGSFSTLEIQRTEQGDSAMYLCASSSHSGVQGKETQYFGPGTRLLVL.

This chain connects TRBV29-1 to TRBJ2-1; TRBD2 matches at 13 bases. CDR3 size: 14 residues. CDR1 SQVTM and CDR2 ANQGSEA come from the germline V gene. The junction had 6 bases not matched to a gene; V was cut back by 7 bases and J by 6 bases. The CDR3 loop reads CSARTSGSTNEQFF. For the CDR3, the DNA is TGCAGCGCCAGGACTAGCGGGAGCACCAATGAGCAGTTCTTC.

CDR3 in amino acids: CASSHSAGGPSTGELFF. CDR3 DNA sequence: TGCGCCAGCAGCCACTCAGCGGGAGGGCCCAGTACCGGGGAGCTGTTTTTT. V and J are TRBV4-1 and TRBJ2-2; 10 bases match TRBD2. CDR1 is MGHRA, CDR2 YSYEKL, per germline. V dropped 3 bases and J dropped 5; count of bases not matched to a gene: 9. This CDR3 spans 17 amino acids.

V usage is TRBV2 and J usage is TRBJ1-2, with D unclear. The CDR3 spans 13 residues. Trimming took 1 base from V and 4 from J, leaving 7 bases between them. CDR1 is SNHLY, CDR2 FYNNEI, per germline. In DNA, the CDR3 is TGTGCCAGCAGTGAAGATTTATCCTATGGCTACACCTTC. Translation: CASSEDLSYGYTF.

The chain has TRBV30 and TRBJ2-1; TRBD2 matches at 12 bases. The CDR3 covers 16 residues. V gave up 0 bases and J gave up 10 bases; unmatched junction bases: 10. Per the germline V gene, CDR1 is GTSNPN and CDR2 is SVGIG (reference sequence). The CDR3 loop is CAWSVLLAGGPLEQFF. The CDR3 DNA reads TGTGCCTGGAGTGTACTTCTAGCGGGAGGGCCTCTAGAGCAGTTCTTC.

This chain links TRBV19 with TRBJ1-3; 8 bases map to TRBD1. Germline assignment: CDR1 LNHDA and CDR2 SQIVND (reference sequence). The trim removed 7 bases at V and 2 bases at J, leaving 4 bases unmatched. The CDR3 loop spans 14 amino acids. The CDR3 DNA is TGTGCCAGTACCGGACAGGGAACTGGAAACACCATATATTTT. Encoded protein: CASTGQGTGNTIYF.

The chain links TRBV18 to TRBJ2-5; possible D gene TRBD2, 6 bases. The ends were cut back, 6 bases at V and 0 bases at J, with 11 bases in the middle. In germline, CDR1 is KGHSH, CDR2 LQKENI. The CDR3 runs 14 residues. The CDR3: CASSPWGDQETQYF. The CDR3 DNA reads TGTGCCAGCTCTCCTTGGGGGGACCAAGAGACCCAGTACTTC. Full variable domain (missing parts from reference TRBV18 and TRBJ2-5): NAGVMQNPRHLVRRRGQEARLRCSPMKGHSHVYWYRQLPEEGLKFMVYLQKENIIDESGMPKERFSAEFPKEGPSILRIQQVVRGDSAAYFCASSPWGDQETQYFGPGTRLLVL.

This clone was counted between two and nine times. This chain links TRBV7-3 with TRBJ1-2, with a weak D call TRBD1 (6 bases). CDR1 SGHTA and CDR2 FQGTGA come from the germline V gene. Trimming left V 3 bases short and J 8 bases short, with 16 bases between. This CDR3 contains 14 residues. As DNA, the CDR3 is TGTGCCAGCAGCTTCGGGCAGGGGAAAGAGGGCTACACCTTC. Amino acids: CASSFGQGKEGYTF.

CDR3 sequence: CASSSTDKSIYEQYF. The CDR3 DNA is TGTGCCAGCAGCTCGACCGACAAGTCAATCTACGAGCAGTACTTC. The rearrangement joins TRBV7-9 to TRBJ2-7, with D uncertain. The CDR3 length is 15 residues. Trimming removed 4 bases at V and 3 bases at J, with 16 bases between. Looked up from germline, CDR1 is SEHNR and CDR2 is FQNEAQ (reference sequence).

This chain joins TRBV7-9 and TRBJ1-2; D ambiguous. Germline V gene sequence: CDR1 SEHNR, CDR2 FQNEAQ (reference sequence). The V end was cut by 1 base, the J end by 5 bases, with 11 bases between. The CDR3 totals 14 residues. CDR3 in DNA: TGTGCCAGCAGCTTAGGCTTCTCGGTTTATGGCTACACCTTC. Residues: CASSLGFSVYGYTF.

The table lists this clone with a count of one. J is TRBJ2-7 and V is TRBV7-3; a weak D match, TRBD1 (6 bases). The CDR3 has 13 residues. Per the germline V gene, CDR1 is SGHTA and CDR2 is FQGTGA. V lost 2 bases and J lost 3, with 8 bases in between. The CDR3 here is CASSLLDSYEQYF. In DNA, the CDR3 is TGTGCCAGCAGCTTATTGGACAGCTACGAGCAGTACTTC.

The chain joins TRBV4-2 to TRBJ2-7, with D possibly TRBD1 on 6 matching bases. The CDR3 contains 14 residues. CDR1 and CDR2 from the germline V gene are LGHNA and YNFKEQ. V lost 3 bases, J lost 4 bases, and 13 bases lay in between. CDR3 in amino acids: CASSQGTRDYEQYF. The CDR3, as DNA: TGTGCCAGCAGCCAGGGGACAAGGGATTACGAGCAGTACTTC.

The chain carries TRBV5-6 and TRBJ1-4, with 8 positions matching TRBD1. With 4 bases clipped from V and 4 bases from J, the junction kept 9 bases outside the gene matches. The CDR3 runs 16 residues. Germline assignment: CDR1 SGHDT and CDR2 YYEEEE. The CDR3 DNA is TGTGCCAGCAGCGTTGACCAGGGGGCTGATAATGAAAAACTGTTTTTT. Protein product: CASSVDQGADNEKLFF.

The rearrangement joins TRBV5-6 to TRBJ2-3, with 10 bases matching TRBD2. J was trimmed by 5 bases and V by 4 bases; bases with no gene match: 4. This CDR3 is 14 amino acids long. The germline CDR1 and CDR2 sequences are SGHDT and YYEEEE. CDR3 bases: TGTGCCAGCAGCCTGGGGACTAGCGTAGATACGCAGTATTTT. This gives the protein CASSLGTSVDTQYF.